This T cell receptor (beta chain) was recovered during a study of shared clonotypes between healthy human individuals. Assay: immunoSEQ multiplex PCR; the TCRdb copy retains only in-frame clones and omits some. The profile shows more than 2 million clones, more than 90% of them singletons. With V trimmed by 8 bases and J by 5 bases, 6 bases remained unmatched. CDR1 is MNHNY and CDR2 is SVGAGI in the germline V gene (reference sequence). There are 13 residues in the CDR3. The chain recombines TRBV6-6 with TRBJ2-7; TRBD2 agrees at 10 bases. The origin of this receptor is a man aged 18 to 30 in good health. The source material was naive CD4+ T cells sorted from blood. Subset described: CD45RA+ positively selected. The CDR3 region has the DNA TGTGCCAGCCGCTCTAGCGGGAGCCACGAGCAGTACTTC. It is translated as CASRSSGSHEQYF.